A selection of T cell receptor beta chains follows, all from one sample in a study of blood T cell repertoires in COVID-19. TCRdb's copy holds only in-frame clones and misses some; the assay was immunoSEQ multiplex PCR. This sample has under 130,000 clones, with 75% to 90% found just once. Sequenced: peripheral blood. The receptors were gathered from a woman of 80 years or more with acute or convalescent COVID-19. The CDR3 runs from the conserved cysteine through the conserved F or W. A D gene is named only where the DNA matches it firmly. Clone size is shown for a subset of rows, as once, few, many or a class of expanded clone.

d_call clone_size j_call v_call cdr3_aa cdr3_nt
TRBD1 once TRBJ1-2 TRBV30 CAWSVTGGVGYTF TGTGCCTGGAGTGTGACAGGGGGCGTTGGCTACACCTTC
TRBD2 NA TRBJ2-1 TRBV6-5 CASSSGGRLNNEQFF TGTGCCAGCAGTTCGGGGGGGCGTTTGAACAATGAGCAGTTCTTC
NA NA TRBJ1-1 TRBV10-3 CAIRGVANTEAFF TGTGCCATCAGAGGGGTGGCGAACACTGAAGCTTTCTTT
NA NA TRBJ2-4 TRBV14 CASSQDEQSLAKNIQYF TGTGCCAGCAGCCAAGACGAACAGTCGCTAGCCAAAAACATTCAGTACTTC
NA NA TRBJ1-2 TRBV18 CASSPISTSIHGYTF TGTGCCAGCTCACCCATCTCGACAAGTATTCATGGCTACACCTTC
NA NA TRBJ1-6 TRBV9 CASSVTGTNSPLHF TGTGCCAGCAGCGTCACAGGGACGAATTCACCCCTCCACTTT
NA NA TRBJ2-5 TRBV19 CASSMRNGETQYF TGTGCCAGTAGTATGCGTAACGGAGAGACCCAGTACTTC
NA once TRBJ2-3 TRBV4-1 CASSQVVGTDTQYF TGCGCCAGCAGCCAAGTAGTGGGCACAGATACGCAGTATTTT
NA NA TRBJ2-2 TRBV10-3 CAISDLGITGELFF TGTGCCATCAGTGACCTAGGAATTACCGGGGAGCTGTTTTTT
TRBD1 NA TRBJ1-5 TRBV28 CASSLLTGLSQPQHF TGTGCCAGCAGTTTATTGACAGGGTTGAGTCAGCCCCAGCATTTT
NA few TRBJ1-2 TRBV5-1 CASTQGGDNYGYTF TGCGCCAGCACCCAAGGGGGTGATAACTATGGCTACACCTTC
TRBD2 NA TRBJ2-2 TRBV10-3 CAIGASGAGELFF TGTGCCATCGGGGCTAGCGGGGCCGGGGAGCTGTTTTTT
NA NA TRBJ1-5 TRBV19 CASSIHRRGTGSILYQPQHF TGTGCCAGTAGTATTCATCGAAGGGGAACAGGGAGTATCCTATATCAGCCCCAGCATTTT
NA NA TRBJ1-4 TRBV7-2 CASSLVRGTNEKLFF TGTGCCAGCAGCTTAGTCAGGGGTACTAATGAAAAACTGTTTTTT
NA once TRBJ2-1 TRBV6-5 CASRELTATNQFF TGTGCCAGCAGGGAGTTGACAGCCACGAATCAGTTCTTC
TRBD1 NA TRBJ1-2 TRBV5-6 CASSALGTAGAAIGYTF TGTGCCAGCAGCGCGCTCGGGACAGCGGGGGCAGCGATCGGCTACACCTTC
TRBD1 NA TRBJ1-4 TRBV18 CASYRGPNEKLFF TGTGCCAGTTACAGGGGGCCTAATGAAAAACTGTTTTTT
NA NA TRBJ1-5 TRBV19 CASSPREGGNQPQHF TGTGCCAGTAGTCCCAGGGAGGGGGGCAATCAGCCCCAGCATTTT
TRBD1 NA TRBJ1-1 TRBV6-5 CASTRQGALSTEAFF TGTGCCAGCACTAGACAGGGGGCCTTGAGTACTGAAGCTTTCTTT
NA NA TRBJ1-6 TRBV19 CASSRQGWDSPLHF TGTGCCAGTAGTCGTCAGGGATGGGATTCACCCCTCCACTTT
TRBD1 NA TRBJ2-1 TRBV28 CASSGQGAGNEQFF TGTGCCAGCAGTGGACAGGGGGCGGGGAATGAGCAGTTCTTC
TRBD2 NA TRBJ2-3 TRBV3-1/TRBV3-2 CASSQGGRDSDTQYF TGTGCCAGCAGCCAAGGGGGGAGGGACTCAGATACGCAGTATTTT